The TCR beta chain described here comes from a study of T cell responses to AZD1222 COVID-19 vaccine. The repertoire was sequenced with immunoSEQ multiplex PCR; TCRdb's copy has only in-frame clones and lacks some. The data show around 150,000 clones, 80% to 95% seen once. Broader study findings: Across spike, vaccine-associated CD4 TCRs were found, dominant at 160-218 and 743-854. Epitopes outside B.1.351 and B.1.1.7 mutated regions reportedly drew nearly half of spike TCRs.

From germline, CDR1 is GTSNPN and CDR2 SVGIG (reference sequence). CDR3 size: 14 residues. Trimming left V 2 bases short and J 4 bases short, with 14 bases between. Of note for this clone: Its antigen is as yet unknown.

This TCR was recovered from an adult who received the AZD1222 COVID-19 vaccine. Here the sequenced sample was peripheral blood, taken 28 days after the second AZD1222 dose. V and J are TRBV30 and TRBJ1-2; D uncertain. The CDR3 region is CAWSWGLHPYGYTF. CDR3 bases: TGTGCCTGGAGTTGGGGTCTACACCCCTATGGCTACACCTTC.